This T cell receptor (beta chain) was sequenced in a study of CD8+CD57+ T cells in acquired aplastic anemia. Study information: The DNA of sorted CD4+ and CD8+ cells averaged approximately 3.4 ug.

The CDR3 extends over 14 amino acids. From germline, CDR1 is SEHNR and CDR2 FQNEAQ (reference sequence). V gave up 5 bases and J gave up 10 bases, with 15 bases separating them. Genomic DNA served as template for TCR beta VDJ and CDR3 profiling. TCRdb reanalysed the reads using MiXCR and keeps one entry per CDR3 protein. The table has some 140,000 distinct CDR3 sequences, roughly half seen once; the top ten hold roughly 12%. Study outcomes and limitations: Shared by patients and controls, 25 to 30 CD8+ CDR3s were abundant in patients.

The patients chosen for sequencing had shown expansion of CD8+CD57+ cells (detected by flow cytometry). Acquired aplastic anemia of severe grade affected all patients. By the time of blood sampling, patients had still received no therapy. The sample holds many counts of this clonotype. No antigen is known for it. Sample: sorted CD4+, CD8+, or CD8+CD57+ T cells (not recorded which) from PBMCs. The TCR comes from a human donor with aplastic anemia. J is TRBJ1-6 and V is TRBV7-9; D is perhaps TRBD1 (6 bases). CDR3 coding DNA: TGTGCCAGCAGCCTAGGGGGGGGAGGATCACCCCTCCACTTT. Protein product: CASSLGGGGSPLHF.